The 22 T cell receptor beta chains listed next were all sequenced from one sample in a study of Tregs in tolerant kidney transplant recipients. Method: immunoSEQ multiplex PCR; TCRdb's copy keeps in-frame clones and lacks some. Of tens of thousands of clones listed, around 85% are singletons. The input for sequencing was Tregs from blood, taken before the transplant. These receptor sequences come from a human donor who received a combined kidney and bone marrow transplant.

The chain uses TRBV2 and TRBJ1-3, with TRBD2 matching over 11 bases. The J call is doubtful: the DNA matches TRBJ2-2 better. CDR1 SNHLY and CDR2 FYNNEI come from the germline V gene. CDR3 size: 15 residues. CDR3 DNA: TGTGCCAGCAGAGAATACGGGACTAGCGGAGGGGAGCTGTTTTTT. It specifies CASREYGTSGGELFF.

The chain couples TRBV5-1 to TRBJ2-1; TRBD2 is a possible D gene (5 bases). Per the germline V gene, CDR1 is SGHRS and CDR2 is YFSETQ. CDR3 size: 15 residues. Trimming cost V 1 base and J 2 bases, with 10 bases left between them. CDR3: CASSLLTGTYNEQFF. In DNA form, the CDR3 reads TGCGCCAGCAGCTTGTTAACGGGGACCTACAATGAGCAGTTCTTC.

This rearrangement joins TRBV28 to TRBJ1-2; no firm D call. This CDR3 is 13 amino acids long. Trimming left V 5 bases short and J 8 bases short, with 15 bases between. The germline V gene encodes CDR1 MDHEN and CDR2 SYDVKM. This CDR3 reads CASSPARARGYTF. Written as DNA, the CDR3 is TGTGCCAGCAGTCCCGCCCGGGCGCGGGGCTACACCTTC.

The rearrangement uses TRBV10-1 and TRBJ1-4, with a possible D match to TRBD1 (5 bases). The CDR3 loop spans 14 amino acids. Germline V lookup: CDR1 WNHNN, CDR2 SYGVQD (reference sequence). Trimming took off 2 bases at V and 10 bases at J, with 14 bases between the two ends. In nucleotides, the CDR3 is TGCGCCAGCAGTGAGCAGGGAATCACAGGAAAACTGTTTTTT. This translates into CASSEQGITGKLFF.

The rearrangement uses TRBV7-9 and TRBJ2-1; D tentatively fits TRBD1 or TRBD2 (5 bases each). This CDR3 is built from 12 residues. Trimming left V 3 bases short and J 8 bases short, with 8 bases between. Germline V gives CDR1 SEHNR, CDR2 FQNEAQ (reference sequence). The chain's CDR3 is CASSFRGDEQFF. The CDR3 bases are TGTGCCAGCAGCTTTCGAGGGGATGAGCAGTTCTTC.

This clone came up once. CDR3: CAWSVRRAYNSPLHF. In DNA, the CDR3 is TGTGCCTGGAGTGTACGCAGGGCTTATAATTCACCCCTCCACTTT. This sequence joins TRBV30 and TRBJ1-6; D might be TRBD1 (5 bases). Germline V gene sequence: CDR1 GTSNPN, CDR2 SVGIG (reference sequence). There are 15 residues in the CDR3. With 0 bases removed from V and 4 bases from J, the gap between germline ends came to 10 bases.

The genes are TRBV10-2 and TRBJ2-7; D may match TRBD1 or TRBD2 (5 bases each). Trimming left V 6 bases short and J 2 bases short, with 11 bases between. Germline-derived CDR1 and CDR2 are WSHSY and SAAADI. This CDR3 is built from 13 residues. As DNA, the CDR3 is TGCGCCAGCAGGAGGGACCCAACCTACGAGCAGTACTTC. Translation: CASRRDPTYEQYF.

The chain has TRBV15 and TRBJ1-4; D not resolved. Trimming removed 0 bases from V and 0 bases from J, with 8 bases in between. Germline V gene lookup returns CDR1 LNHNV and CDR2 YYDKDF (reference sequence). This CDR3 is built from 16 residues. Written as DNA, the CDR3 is TGTGCCACCAGCAGAGATTACCTGGCAACTAATGAAAAACTGTTTTTT. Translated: CATSRDYLATNEKLFF.

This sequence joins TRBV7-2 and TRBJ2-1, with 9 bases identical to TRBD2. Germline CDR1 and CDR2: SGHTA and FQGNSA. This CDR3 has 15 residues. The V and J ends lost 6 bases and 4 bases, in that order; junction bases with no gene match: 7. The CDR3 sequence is CASSFSGSKYNEQFF. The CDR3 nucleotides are TGTGCCAGCAGTTTTAGCGGGAGCAAATACAATGAGCAGTTCTTC.

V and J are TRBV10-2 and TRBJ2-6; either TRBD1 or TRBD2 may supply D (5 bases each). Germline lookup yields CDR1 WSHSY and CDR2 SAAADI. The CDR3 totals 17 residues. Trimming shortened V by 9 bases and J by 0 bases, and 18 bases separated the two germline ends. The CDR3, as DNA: TGCGCCAGTCAGCCAGGGACCCTAAACTCTGGGGCCAACGTCCTGACTTTC. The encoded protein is CASQPGTLNSGANVLTF.

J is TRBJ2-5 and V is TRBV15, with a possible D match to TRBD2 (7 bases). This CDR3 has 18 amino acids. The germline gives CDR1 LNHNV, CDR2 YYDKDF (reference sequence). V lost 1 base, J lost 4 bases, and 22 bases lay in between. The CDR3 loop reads CATSRGEGGGGHRETQYF. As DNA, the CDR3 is TGTGCCACCAGCAGAGGGGAGGGGGGAGGTGGACACAGAGAGACCCAGTACTTC.

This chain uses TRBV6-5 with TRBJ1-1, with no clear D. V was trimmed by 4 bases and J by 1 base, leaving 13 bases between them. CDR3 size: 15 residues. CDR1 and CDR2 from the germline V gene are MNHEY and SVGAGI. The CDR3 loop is CASSSGGRQNTEAFF. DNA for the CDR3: TGTGCCAGCAGTTCCGGTGGCAGGCAGAACACTGAAGCTTTCTTT.

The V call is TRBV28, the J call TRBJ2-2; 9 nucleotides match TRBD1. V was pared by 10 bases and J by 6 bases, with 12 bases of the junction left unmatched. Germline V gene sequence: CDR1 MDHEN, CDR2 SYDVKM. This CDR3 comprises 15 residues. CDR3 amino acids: CATRAGTGWAGELFF. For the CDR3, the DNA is TGTGCCACCAGGGCCGGGACAGGGTGGGCCGGGGAGCTGTTTTTT.

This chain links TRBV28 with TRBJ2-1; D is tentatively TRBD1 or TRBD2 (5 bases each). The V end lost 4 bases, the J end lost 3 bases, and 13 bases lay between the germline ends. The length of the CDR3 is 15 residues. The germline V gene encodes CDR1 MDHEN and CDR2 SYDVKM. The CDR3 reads CASSWGSAGYNEQFF. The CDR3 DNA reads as TGTGCCAGCAGTTGGGGGTCCGCCGGCTACAATGAGCAGTTCTTC.

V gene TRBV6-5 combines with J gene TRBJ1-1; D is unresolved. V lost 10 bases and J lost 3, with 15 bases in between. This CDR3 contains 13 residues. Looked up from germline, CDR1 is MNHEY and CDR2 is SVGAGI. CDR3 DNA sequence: TGTGCCACTTTCCGGGGAGGTTACACTGAAGCTTTCTTT. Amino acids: CATFRGGYTEAFF.

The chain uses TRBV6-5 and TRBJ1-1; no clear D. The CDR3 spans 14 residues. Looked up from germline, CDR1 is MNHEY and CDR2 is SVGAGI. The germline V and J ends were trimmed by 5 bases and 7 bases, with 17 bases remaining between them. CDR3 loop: CASSEIIGPVEAFF. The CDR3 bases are TGTGCCAGCAGTGAAATAATCGGGCCAGTTGAAGCTTTCTTT.

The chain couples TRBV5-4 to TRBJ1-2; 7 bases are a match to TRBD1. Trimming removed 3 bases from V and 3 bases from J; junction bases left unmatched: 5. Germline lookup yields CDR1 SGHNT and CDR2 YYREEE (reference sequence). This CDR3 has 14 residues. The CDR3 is CASSSLQGDYGYTF. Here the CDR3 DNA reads TGTGCCAGCAGCTCGCTCCAGGGGGACTATGGCTACACCTTC.

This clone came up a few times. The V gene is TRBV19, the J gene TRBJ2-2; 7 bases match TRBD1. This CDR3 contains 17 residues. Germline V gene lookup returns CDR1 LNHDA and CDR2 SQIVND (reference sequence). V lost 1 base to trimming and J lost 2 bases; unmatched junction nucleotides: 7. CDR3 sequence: CASSIGRDSFNTGELFF. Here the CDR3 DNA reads TGTGCCAGTAGTATAGGCCGGGACAGCTTTAACACCGGGGAGCTGTTTTTT.

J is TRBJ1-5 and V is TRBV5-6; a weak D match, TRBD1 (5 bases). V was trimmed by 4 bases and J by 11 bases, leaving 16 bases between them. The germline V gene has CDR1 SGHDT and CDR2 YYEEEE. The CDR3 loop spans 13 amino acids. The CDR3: CASSGRTGGAQHF. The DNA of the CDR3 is TGTGCCAGCAGCGGACGAACAGGTGGAGCCCAGCATTTT.

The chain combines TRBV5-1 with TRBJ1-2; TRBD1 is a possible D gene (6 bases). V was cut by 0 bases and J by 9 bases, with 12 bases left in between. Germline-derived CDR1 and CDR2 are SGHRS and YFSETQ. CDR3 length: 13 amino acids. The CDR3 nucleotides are TGCGCCAGCAGCTTGGTGAAGGGGGAAAGCTACACCTTC. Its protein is CASSLVKGESYTF.

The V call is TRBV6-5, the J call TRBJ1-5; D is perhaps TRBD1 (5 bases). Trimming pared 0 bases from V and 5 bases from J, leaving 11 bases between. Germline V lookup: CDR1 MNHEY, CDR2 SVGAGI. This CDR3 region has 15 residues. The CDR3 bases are TGTGCCAGCAGTTACTCGAGAGACAGATATCAGCCCCAGCATTTT. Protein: CASSYSRDRYQPQHF.

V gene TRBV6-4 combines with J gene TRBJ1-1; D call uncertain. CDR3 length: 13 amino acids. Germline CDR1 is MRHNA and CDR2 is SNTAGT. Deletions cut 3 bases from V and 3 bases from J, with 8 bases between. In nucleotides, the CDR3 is TGTGCCAGCAGTGAGGCCCGGGACACTGAAGCTTTCTTT. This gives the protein CASSEARDTEAFF.